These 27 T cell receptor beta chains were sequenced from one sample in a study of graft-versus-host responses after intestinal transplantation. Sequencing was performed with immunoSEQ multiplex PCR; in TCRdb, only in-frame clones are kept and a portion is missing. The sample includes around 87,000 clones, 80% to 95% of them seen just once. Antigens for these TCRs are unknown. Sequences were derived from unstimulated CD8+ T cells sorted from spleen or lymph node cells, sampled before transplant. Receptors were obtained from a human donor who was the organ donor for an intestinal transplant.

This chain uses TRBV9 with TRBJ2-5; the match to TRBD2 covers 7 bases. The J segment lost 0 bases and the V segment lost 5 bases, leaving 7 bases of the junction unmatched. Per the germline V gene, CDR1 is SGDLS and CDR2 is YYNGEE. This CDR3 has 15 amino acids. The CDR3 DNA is TGTGCCAGCAGTTATCAGGGAGGGTACCAAGAGACCCAGTACTTC. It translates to CASSYQGGYQETQYF.

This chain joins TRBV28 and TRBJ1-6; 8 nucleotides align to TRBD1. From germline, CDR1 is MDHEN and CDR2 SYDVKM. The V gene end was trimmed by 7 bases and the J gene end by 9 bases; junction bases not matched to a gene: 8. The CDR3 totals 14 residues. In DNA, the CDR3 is TGTGCCAGCAACCGACAGGGGCGTAGTTCACCCCTCCACTTT. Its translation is CASNRQGRSSPLHF.

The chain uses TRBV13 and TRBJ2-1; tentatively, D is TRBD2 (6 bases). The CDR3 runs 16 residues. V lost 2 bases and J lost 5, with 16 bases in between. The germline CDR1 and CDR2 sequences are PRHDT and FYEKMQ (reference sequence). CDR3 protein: CASSLRLAAEHNEQFF. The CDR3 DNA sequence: TGTGCCAGCAGCTTACGGTTAGCGGCCGAGCACAATGAGCAGTTCTTC.

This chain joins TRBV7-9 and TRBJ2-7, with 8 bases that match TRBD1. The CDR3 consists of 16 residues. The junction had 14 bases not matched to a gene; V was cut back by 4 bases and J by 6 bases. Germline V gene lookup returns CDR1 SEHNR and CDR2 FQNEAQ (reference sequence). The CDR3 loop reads CASSSTGQGRVREQYF. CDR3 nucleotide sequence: TGTGCCAGCAGCTCGACCGGACAGGGCAGGGTGCGCGAGCAGTACTTC.

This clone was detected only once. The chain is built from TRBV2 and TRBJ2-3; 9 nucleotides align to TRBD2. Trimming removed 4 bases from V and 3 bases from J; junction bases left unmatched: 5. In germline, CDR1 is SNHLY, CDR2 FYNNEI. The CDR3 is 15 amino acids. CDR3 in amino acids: CASSVLAGATDTQYF. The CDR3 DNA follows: TGTGCCAGCAGTGTGTTAGCGGGGGCTACAGATACGCAGTATTTT.

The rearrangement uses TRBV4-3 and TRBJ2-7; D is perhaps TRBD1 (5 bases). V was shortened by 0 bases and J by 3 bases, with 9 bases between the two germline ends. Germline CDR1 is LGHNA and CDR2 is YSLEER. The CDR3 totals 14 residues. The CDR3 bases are TGCGCCAGCAGCCAAGAAAGGGGCGGCTACGAGCAGTACTTC. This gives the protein CASSQERGGYEQYF.

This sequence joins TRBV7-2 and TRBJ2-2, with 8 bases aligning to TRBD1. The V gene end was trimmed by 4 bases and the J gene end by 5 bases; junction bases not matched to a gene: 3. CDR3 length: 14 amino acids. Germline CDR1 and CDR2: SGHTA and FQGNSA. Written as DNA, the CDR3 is TGTGCCAGCAGCTGGACAGGGCGGACCGGGGAGCTGTTTTTT. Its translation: CASSWTGRTGELFF.

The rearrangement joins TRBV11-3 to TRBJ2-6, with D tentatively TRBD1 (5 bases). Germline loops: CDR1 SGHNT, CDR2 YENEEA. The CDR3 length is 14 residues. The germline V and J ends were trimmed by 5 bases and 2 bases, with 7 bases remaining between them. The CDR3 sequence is CASSPGTGANVLTF. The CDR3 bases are TGTGCCAGCAGCCCAGGGACTGGGGCCAACGTCCTGACTTTC.

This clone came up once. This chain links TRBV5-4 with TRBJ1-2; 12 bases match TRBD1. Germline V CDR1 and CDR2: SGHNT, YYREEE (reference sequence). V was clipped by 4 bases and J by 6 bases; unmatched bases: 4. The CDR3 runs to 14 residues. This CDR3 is CASSPGQGAHGYTF. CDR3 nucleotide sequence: TGTGCCAGCAGCCCGGGACAGGGGGCGCATGGCTACACCTTC.

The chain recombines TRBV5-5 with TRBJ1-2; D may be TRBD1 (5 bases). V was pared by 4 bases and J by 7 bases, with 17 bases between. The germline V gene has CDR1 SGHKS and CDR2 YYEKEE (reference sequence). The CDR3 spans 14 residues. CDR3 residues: CASSPTGGASGYTF. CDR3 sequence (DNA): TGTGCCAGCAGCCCGACGGGGGGTGCATCTGGCTACACCTTC.

Here the CDR3 reads CASSYEGGGYEQYF. In DNA, the CDR3 is TGTGCCAGCAGTTACGAGGGGGGGGGATACGAGCAGTACTTC. The gene calls are TRBV6-6 and TRBJ2-7, with D perhaps TRBD2 (7 bases). V was trimmed by 2 bases and J by 4 bases, leaving 12 bases between them. Germline V gene data show CDR1 as MNHNY and CDR2 as SVGAGI (reference sequence). The CDR3 loop spans 14 amino acids.

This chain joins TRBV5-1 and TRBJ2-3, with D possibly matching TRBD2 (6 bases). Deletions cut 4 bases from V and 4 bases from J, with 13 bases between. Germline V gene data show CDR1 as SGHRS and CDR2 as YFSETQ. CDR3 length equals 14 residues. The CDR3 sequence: CASSKAGNPDTQYF. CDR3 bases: TGCGCCAGCAGCAAAGCGGGCAACCCAGATACGCAGTATTTT.

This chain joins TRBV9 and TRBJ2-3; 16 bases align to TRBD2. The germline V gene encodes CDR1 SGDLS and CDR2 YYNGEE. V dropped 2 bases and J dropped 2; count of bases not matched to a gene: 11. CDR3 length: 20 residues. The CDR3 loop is CASSVGTSGGDLQLTDTQYF. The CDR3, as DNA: TGTGCCAGCAGCGTTGGGACTAGCGGGGGGGACCTTCAGCTCACAGATACGCAGTATTTT.

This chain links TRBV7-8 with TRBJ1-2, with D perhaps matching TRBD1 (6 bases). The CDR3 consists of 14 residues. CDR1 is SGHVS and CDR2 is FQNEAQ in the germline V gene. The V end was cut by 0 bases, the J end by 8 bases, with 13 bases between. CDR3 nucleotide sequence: TGTGCCAGCAGCTTAGCTCTCCCAGGGGAGGGCTACACCTTC. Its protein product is CASSLALPGEGYTF.

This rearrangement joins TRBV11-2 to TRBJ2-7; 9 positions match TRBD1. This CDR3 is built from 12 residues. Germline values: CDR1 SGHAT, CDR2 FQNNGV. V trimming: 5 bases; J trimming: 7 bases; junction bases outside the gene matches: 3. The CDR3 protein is CASSQGQGEQYF. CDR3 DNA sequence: TGTGCCAGCAGCCAGGGACAGGGAGAGCAGTACTTC.

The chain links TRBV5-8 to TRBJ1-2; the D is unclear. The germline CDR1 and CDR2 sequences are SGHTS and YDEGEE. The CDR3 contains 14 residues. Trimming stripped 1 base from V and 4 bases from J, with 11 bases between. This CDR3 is CASSLIFSGYGYTF. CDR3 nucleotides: TGTGCCAGCAGCTTGATTTTTAGCGGCTATGGCTACACCTTC.

DNA for the CDR3: TGTGCCAGCAGCAAGGACAGATACAATGAGCAGTTCTTC. It translates to CASSKDRYNEQFF. The rearrangement links TRBV7-3 to TRBJ2-1; perhaps TRBD1 as D (6 bases). This CDR3 spans 13 amino acids. Trimming cost V 5 bases and J 4 bases, with 9 bases left between them. Germline V gives CDR1 SGHTA, CDR2 FQGTGA.

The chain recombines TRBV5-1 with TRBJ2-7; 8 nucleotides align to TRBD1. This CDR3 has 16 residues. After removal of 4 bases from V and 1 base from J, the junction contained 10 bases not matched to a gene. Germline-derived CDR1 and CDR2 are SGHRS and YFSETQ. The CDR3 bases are TGCGCCAGCAGCCCTAGGACAGGGAGCCCGTCCTACGAGCAGTACTTC. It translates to CASSPRTGSPSYEQYF.

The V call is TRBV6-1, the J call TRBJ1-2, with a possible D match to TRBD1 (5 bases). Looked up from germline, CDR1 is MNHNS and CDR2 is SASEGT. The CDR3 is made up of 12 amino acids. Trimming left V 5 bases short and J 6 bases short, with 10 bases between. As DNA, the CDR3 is TGTGCCAGCAGTCCGGGACTAGATGGCTACACCTTC. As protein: CASSPGLDGYTF.

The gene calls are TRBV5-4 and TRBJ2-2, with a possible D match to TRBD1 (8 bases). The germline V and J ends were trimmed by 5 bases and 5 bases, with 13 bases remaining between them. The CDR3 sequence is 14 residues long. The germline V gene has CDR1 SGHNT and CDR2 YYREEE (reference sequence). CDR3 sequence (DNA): TGTGCCAGCAGACAGGGGGAGGGAACCGGGGAGCTGTTTTTT. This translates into CASRQGEGTGELFF.

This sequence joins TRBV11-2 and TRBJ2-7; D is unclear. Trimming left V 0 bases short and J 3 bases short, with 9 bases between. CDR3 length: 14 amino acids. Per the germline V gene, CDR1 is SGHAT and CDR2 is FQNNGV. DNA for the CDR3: TGTGCCAGCAGCTTAGATAATTTATACTACGAGCAGTACTTC. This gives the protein CASSLDNLYYEQYF. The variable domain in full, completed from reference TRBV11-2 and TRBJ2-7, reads EAGVAQSPRYKIIEKRQSVAFWCNPISGHATLYWYQQILGQGPKLLIQFQNNGVVDDSQLPKDRFSAERLKGVDSTLKIQPAKLEDSAVYLCASSLDNLYYEQYFGPGTRLTVT.

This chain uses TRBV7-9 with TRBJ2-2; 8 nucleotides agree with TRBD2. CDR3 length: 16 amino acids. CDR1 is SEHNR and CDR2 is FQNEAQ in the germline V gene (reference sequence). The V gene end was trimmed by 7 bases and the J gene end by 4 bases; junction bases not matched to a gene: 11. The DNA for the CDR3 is TGTGCCAGCAACCACTACGGGGGGGCGGTCACCGGGGAGCTGTTTTTT. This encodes CASNHYGGAVTGELFF.

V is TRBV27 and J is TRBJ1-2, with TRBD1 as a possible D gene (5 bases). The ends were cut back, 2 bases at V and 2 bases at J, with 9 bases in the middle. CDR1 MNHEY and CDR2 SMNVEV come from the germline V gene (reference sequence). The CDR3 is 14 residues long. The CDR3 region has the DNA TGTGCCAGCAGTTTAACAGGTCCCAACTATGGCTACACCTTC. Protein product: CASSLTGPNYGYTF.

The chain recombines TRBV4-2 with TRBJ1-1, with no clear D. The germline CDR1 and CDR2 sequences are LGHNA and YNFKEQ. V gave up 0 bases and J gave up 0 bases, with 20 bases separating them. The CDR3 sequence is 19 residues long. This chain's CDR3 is CASSQEVQHLQRMNTEAFF. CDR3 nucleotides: TGTGCCAGCAGCCAAGAAGTCCAACACCTACAGAGAATGAACACTGAAGCTTTCTTT.

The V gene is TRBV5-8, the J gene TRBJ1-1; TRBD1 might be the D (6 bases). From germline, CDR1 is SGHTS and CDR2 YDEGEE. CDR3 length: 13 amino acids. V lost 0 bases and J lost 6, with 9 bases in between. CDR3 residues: CASSLARGAEAFF. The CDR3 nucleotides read TGTGCCAGCAGCTTGGCCAGGGGAGCTGAAGCTTTCTTT.

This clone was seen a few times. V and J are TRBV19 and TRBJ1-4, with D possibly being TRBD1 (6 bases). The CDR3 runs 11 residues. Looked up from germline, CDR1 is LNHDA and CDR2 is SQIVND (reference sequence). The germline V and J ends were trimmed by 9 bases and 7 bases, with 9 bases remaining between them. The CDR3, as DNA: TGTGCCAGCTGGGGGCCTGAAAAACTGTTTTTT. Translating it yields CASWGPEKLFF.

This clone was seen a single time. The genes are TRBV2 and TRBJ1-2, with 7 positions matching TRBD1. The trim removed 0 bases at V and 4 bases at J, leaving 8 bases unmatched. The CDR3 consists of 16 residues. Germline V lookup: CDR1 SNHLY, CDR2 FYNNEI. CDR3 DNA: TGTGCCAGCAGTGAAGCGAGGACAGGACGAGTCTATGGCTACACCTTC. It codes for CASSEARTGRVYGYTF.